The present T cell receptor (beta chain) was sequenced within a study of T cell responses to AZD1222 COVID-19 vaccine. Study background: Researchers grouped second doses given at about 4 or about 12 weeks into one pool.

Sequencing was performed with immunoSEQ multiplex PCR; in TCRdb, only in-frame clones are kept and a portion is missing. Of more than 150,000 clones listed, around 92% are singletons. General study results and limits: Repertoires were obtained solely post-peak T cell response. CD4 TCRs linked to vaccination spanned spike, dominating at 160-218 and 743-854. The donors showed a predominance of white British ancestry and of females, with possible underestimation of clonal diversity.

The V end was cut by 5 bases, the J end by 9 bases, with 14 bases between. Germline V gene lookup returns CDR1 PRHDT and CDR2 FYEKMQ (reference sequence). This CDR3 spans 13 amino acids. In regard to this clone: What it recognizes is unknown.

This TCR derives from an adult in good health. The specimen was peripheral blood, collected on day 0 of AZD1222 vaccination. The chain carries TRBV13 and TRBJ2-1, with D possibly matching TRBD1 (6 bases). Here the CDR3 reads CASSLYRDGEQFF. The CDR3 coding sequence is TGTGCCAGCAGCCTTTACAGGGACGGTGAGCAGTTCTTC.